The source of this T cell receptor beta chain is a study of T-cell reconstitution after alpha-beta-depleted transplantation in children. Overall study findings and caveats: Expanded graft clones numbering several hundred reportedly gave rise to alpha-beta T cells about two months after transplant. Day-60 TCRbeta diversity that was high in some patients was derived from surviving recipient T cells and thymic progenitors. A year had passed since transplant, and T-cell counts and diversity by then came mostly from newly produced T cells.

Preparation of the TCRbeta library used unique molecular identifiers. TCRdb reprocessed the PCR reads via MiXCR and lists one record per CDR3 protein. Among 250,000 to 300,000 distinct CDR3 sequences listed, 10% were seen once. Trimming cost V 2 bases and J 6 bases; bases outside gene matches: 4. CDR1 MGHDK and CDR2 SYGVNS come from the germline V gene. The CDR3 runs 15 residues. A word on this clonotype: What it binds is not known.

The rearrangement uses TRBV25-1 and TRBJ2-1, with 10 bases fitting TRBD2. The sequenced sample was PBMCs, obtained before TCRalphabeta/CD19-depleted stem cell transplant. The TCR was taken from a boy under two years old with acute myeloid leukemia, due to receive a stem cell transplant. CDR3 residues: CASSEIPSGSNEQFF. The DNA of the CDR3 is TGTGCCAGCAGTGAAATTCCTAGCGGGAGCAATGAGCAGTTCTTC.